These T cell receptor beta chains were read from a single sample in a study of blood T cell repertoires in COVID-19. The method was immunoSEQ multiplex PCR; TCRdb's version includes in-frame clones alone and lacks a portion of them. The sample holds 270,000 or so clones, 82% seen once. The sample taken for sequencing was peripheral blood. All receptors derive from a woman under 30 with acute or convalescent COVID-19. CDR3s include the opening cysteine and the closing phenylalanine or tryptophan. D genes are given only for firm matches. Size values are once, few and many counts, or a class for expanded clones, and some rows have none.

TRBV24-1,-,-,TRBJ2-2,TGTGCCACCAGTTCAATTCTCGGAGGGGCTGGGAACACCGGGGAGCTGTTTTTT,CATSSILGGAGNTGELFF
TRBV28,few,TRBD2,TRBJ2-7,TGTGCCAGCAGTTTACCCCCACTAGCGGCCCCCTACGAGCAGTACTTC,CASSLPPLAAPYEQYF
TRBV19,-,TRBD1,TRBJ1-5,TGTGCCAGTACCAAGACAGGGCTGAGTCAGCCCCAGCATTTT,CASTKTGLSQPQHF
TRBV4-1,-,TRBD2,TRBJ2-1,TGCGCCAGCAGCCAAGCCTGGGGGGGACTAGCGGGCTACGATGAGCAGTTCTTC,CASSQAWGGLAGYDEQFF
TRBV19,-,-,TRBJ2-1,TGTGCCAGTAGTATTTCGGGGATTCATGAGCAGTTCTTC,CASSISGIHEQFF
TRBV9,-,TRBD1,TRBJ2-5,TGTGCCAGCAGCCGTTTCCCCGAAGGACAGGGAGGAGAGACCCAGTACTTC,CASSRFPEGQGGETQYF
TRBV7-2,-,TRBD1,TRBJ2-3,TGTGCCAGCAGCTGGGACAGGGGCGATGATACGCAGTATTTT,CASSWDRGDDTQYF
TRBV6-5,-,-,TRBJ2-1,TGTGCCAGCAGTTACCGTTCGGGGAGGAATGAGCAGTTCTTC,CASSYRSGRNEQFF
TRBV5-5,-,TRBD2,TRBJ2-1,TGTGCCAGCAGCTTGAGTTCTAGCGGGAGCAATGAGCAGTTCTTC,CASSLSSSGSNEQFF
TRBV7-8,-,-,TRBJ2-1,TGTGCCAGCAGCACAAGCCCCGGGGAAGAGGTCTACAATGAGCAGTTCTTC,CASSTSPGEEVYNEQFF
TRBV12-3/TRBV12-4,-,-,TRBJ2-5,TGTGCCAGCAGTTGGGGGGAAGCAGAGACCCAGTACTTC,CASSWGEAETQYF
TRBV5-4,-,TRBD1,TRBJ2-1,TGTGCCAGCAGCTTGGAAGGGGGCCGGGATGAGCAGTTCTTC,CASSLEGGRDEQFF
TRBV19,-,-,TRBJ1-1,TGTGCCAGTAGTATTTCTGGGGGAGGGGACACTGAAGCTTTCTTT,CASSISGGGDTEAFF
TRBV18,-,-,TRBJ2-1,TGTGCCAGCTCACCAAACCAGCTCCTTAGGGGAAGCTCCTACAATGAGCAGTTCTTC,CASSPNQLLRGSSYNEQFF
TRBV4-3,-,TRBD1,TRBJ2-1,TGCGCCAGCACTAGTATACAGGGGAATGAGCAGTTCTTC,CASTSIQGNEQFF
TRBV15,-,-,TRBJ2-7,TGTGCCACCAGCAGAGATAACAGGGAGGGATTCGGCGAGCAGTACTTC,CATSRDNREGFGEQYF
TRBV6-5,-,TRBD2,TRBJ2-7,TGTGCCAGCAGTTACTCCGGGACTAGCGGGTATCTCGAGCAGTACTTC,CASSYSGTSGYLEQYF
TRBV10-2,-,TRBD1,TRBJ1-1,TGCGCCAGCAGTGAGTCAGGGGGCACGGGGTTAACTGAAGCTTTCTTT,CASSESGGTGLTEAFF
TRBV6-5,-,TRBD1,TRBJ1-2,TGTGCCAGCAGGGGACAGGGGGTTCGGTATGGCTACACCTTC,CASRGQGVRYGYTF
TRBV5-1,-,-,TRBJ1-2,TGCGCCAGCAGCCCGACAGACTCTAACTATGGCTACACCTTC,CASSPTDSNYGYTF
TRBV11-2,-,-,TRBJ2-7,TGTGCCAGCAGCTTAGACGTCCGACGGGACTACGAGCAGTACTTC,CASSLDVRRDYEQYF
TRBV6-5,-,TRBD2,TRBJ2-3,TGTGCCAGCAGAAACGGACTAGCGGTCACAGATACGCAGTATTTT,CASRNGLAVTDTQYF
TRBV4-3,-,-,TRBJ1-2,TGCGCCAGCAGCCAAGAGGCTGGGAGTGCCGGCCGCCATGGCTACACCTTC,CASSQEAGSAGRHGYTF
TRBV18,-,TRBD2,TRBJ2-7,TGTGCCAGCTCACCGTCTAGCGGAAGCTCCTACGAGCAGTACTTC,CASSPSSGSSYEQYF
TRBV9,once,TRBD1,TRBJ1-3,TGTGCCAGCAGCGTAGGGGGACAGGGGAGCTCTGGAAACACCATATATTTT,CASSVGGQGSSGNTIYF
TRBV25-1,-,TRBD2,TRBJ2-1,TGTGCCAGCAGTGAACTAGCGGAGGTGAATGAGCAGTTCTTC,CASSELAEVNEQFF
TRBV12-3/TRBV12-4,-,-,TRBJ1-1,TGTGCCAGCAGTTTGAGCAGGTCAATCGAAGCTTTCTTT,CASSLSRSIEAFF
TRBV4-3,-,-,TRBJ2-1,TGCGCCAGCAGCGAAGGCCGAGGGGCGGGAACCAATGAGCAGTTCTTC,CASSEGRGAGTNEQFF
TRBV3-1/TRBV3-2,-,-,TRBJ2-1,TGTGCCAGCAGCCCTCACCGCGGTGAGCAGTTCTTC,CASSPHRGEQFF
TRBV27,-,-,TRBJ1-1,TGTGCCAGCAGGAGGGACAAGCCGAGCACTGAAGCTTTCTTT,CASRRDKPSTEAFF
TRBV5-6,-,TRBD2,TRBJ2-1,TGTGCCAGCAGCCCATTGGGACTAGCGGGAGTTGATGAGCAGTTCTTC,CASSPLGLAGVDEQFF
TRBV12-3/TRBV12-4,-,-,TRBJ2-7,TGTGCCAGCAGTTCCGGCTACGAGCAGTACTTC,CASSSGYEQYF
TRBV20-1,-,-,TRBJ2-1,TGCAGTGCTAGAGATTTCGATGAGCAGTTCTTC,CSARDFDEQFF
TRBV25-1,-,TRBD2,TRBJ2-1,TGTGCCAGCAGCCCAAGCCCGGGACTAGCGGGACACAATGAGCAGTTCTTC,CASSPSPGLAGHNEQFF
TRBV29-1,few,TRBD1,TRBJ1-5,TGCAGCGTTGAAGAGCCGACAGGGGGTCCCCAGCATTTT,CSVEEPTGGPQHF
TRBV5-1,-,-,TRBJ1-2,TGCGCCAGCAGCTTGGGGGCTTGGGATGGCTACACCTTC,CASSLGAWDGYTF
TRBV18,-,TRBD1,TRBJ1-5,TGTGCCAGCTCACTGGACAGGGGGCTCGGTCAGCCCCAGCATTTT,CASSLDRGLGQPQHF
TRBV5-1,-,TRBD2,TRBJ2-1,TGCGCCAGCAGCTTGGTCCCGGGACTAGCGGGGCGGAATGAGCAGTTCTTC,CASSLVPGLAGRNEQFF
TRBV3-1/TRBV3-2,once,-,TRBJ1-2,TGTGCCAGCAGCCAAGTCAGGGACTATGGCTACACCTTC,CASSQVRDYGYTF
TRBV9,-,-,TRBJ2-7,TGTGCCAGCAGCGTAGGGGGACTGCAATACGAGCAGTACTTC,CASSVGGLQYEQYF
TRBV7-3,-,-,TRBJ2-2,TGTGCCAGCAGACGTACTAGTCTTACCGGGGAGCTGTTTTTT,CASRRTSLTGELFF
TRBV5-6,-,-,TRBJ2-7,TGTGCCAGCAGCTTGGCCCAGGCATTTCTACGCTACGAGCAGTACTTC,CASSLAQAFLRYEQYF
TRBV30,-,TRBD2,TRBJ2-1,TGTGCCTGGAGGTTTCTAGGGACTAGCGGGAGCTATGAGCAGTTCTTC,CAWRFLGTSGSYEQFF
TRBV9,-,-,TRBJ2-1,TGTGCCAGCAGCGTACGGTGGACGGGAGAGCAGTTCTTC,CASSVRWTGEQFF
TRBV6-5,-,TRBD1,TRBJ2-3,TGTGCCAGCGGTCCCGGGACAGGGGTTCAAGATACGCAGTATTTT,CASGPGTGVQDTQYF
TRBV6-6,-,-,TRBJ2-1,TGTGCCAGCAGGGGGAGCTATGAGCAGTTCTTC,CASRGSYEQFF
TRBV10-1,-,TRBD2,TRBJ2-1,TGCGCCAGCAGTGAGGTGGCTAGCGGGAGGGTTGAGCAGTTCTTC,CASSEVASGRVEQFF
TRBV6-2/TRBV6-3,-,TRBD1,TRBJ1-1,TGTGCCAGCAGCCCGGACAGGAGCTCGAACACTGAAGCTTTCTTT,CASSPDRSSNTEAFF
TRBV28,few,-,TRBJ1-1,TGTGCCAGCAGTTTACCCGGACAGTCTGAAGCTTTCTTT,CASSLPGQSEAFF
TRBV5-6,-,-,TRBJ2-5,TGTGCCAGCAGACCAACCCCCGGACAGTTTGAGACCCAGTACTTC,CASRPTPGQFETQYF
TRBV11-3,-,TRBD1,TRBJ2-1,TGTGCCAGCAGCCCTTGGACAGGGCACAATGAGCAGTTCTTC,CASSPWTGHNEQFF
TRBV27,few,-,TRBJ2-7,TGTGCCAGCAGTAGAACCGCAGGCAGCTCCCCCTACGAGCAGTACTTC,CASSRTAGSSPYEQYF
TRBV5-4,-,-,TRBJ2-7,TGTGCCAGCAGCGCCCTCGGGGGACTGTTGGCTTACGAGCAGTACTTC,CASSALGGLLAYEQYF
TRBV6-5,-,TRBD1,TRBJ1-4,TGTGCCAGCAGTTCGGACAGGGGCGGGCGTGAAAAACTGTTTTTT,CASSSDRGGREKLFF